This TCR beta chain stems from a study of blood T cell repertoires in COVID-19. Overall study context: Specimens from acute and convalescent COVID-19 originated in the United States, Italy and Spain.

In this sample, this clone turned up a few times. J gave up 7 bases and V 5 bases, and 17 bases lay outside the gene matches. The CDR3 length is 16 residues. CDR1 is SGHRS and CDR2 is YFSETQ in the germline V gene. In the original analysis: Amplification from reference gene primers served as the basis for estimated nucleated cell counts. Only in-frame clones appear in the TCRdb table, and some are missing; sequencing was by immunoSEQ multiplex PCR. That table gives V, J and clone size, and the DNA gave D and trimming. This sample yields about 210,000 clones, of which around four fifths are seen a single time; around 0.93% belongs to the top ten. A Seattle source enrolled patients during active infection and followed them longitudinally.

The chain is built from TRBV5-1 and TRBJ1-1; 7 bases fit TRBD1. Material: peripheral blood. The TCR sequence derives from a man between 60 and 70 years old with COVID-19, enrolled during active disease. The CDR3 region has the DNA TGCGCCAGCAGTAGGATAGGGGGCGCGATCGATATTGAAGCTTTCTTT. It is translated as CASSRIGGAIDIEAFF. Complete variable domain (other parts from reference TRBV5-1 and TRBJ1-1): KAGVTQTPRYLIKTRGQQVTLSCSPISGHRSVSWYQQTPGQGLQFLFEYFSETQRNKGNFPGRFSGRQFSNSRSEMNVSTLELGDSALYLCASSRIGGAIDIEAFFGQGTRLTVV.